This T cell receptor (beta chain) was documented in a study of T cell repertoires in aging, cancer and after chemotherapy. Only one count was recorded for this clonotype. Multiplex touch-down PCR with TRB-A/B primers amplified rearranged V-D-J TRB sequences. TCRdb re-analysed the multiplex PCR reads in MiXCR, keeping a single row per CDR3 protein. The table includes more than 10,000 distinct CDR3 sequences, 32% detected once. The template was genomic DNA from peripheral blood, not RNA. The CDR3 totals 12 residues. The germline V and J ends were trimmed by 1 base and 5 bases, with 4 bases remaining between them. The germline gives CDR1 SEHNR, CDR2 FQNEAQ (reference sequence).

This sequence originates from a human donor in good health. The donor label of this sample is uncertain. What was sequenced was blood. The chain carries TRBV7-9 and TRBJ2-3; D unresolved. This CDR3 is CASSLGIDTQYF. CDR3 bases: TGTGCCAGCAGCTTAGGAATAGATACGCAGTATTTT.